This is a list of T cell receptor beta chains from one sample in a study of cytomegalovirus exposure and HLA in healthy donors. Method: immunoSEQ multiplex PCR; TCRdb's copy keeps in-frame clones and lacks some. The sample yields about 94,000 clones, around 84% seen once. The sample consisted of PBMCs. The receptors come from a human donor in good health. Each CDR3 is given with its conserved first and last residue. Fields, in order: clone size, V gene, J gene, D gene, CDR3 DNA, CDR3 protein. A D gene is named only where the DNA matches it firmly. Expanded clones are given a class, and other clones once, few, many or no size at all.

size: NA
V: TRBV18
J: TRBJ2-3
D: NA
DNA: TGTGCTTCCCTCCCCCGGAGTACAGATACGCAGTATTTT
CDR3: CASLPRSTDTQYF

size: NA
V: TRBV19
J: TRBJ2-1
D: TRBD2
DNA: TGTGCCAGTAGTCCCGGTGTAGTCGCGGGAGGGCCTATCGGGGACAATGAGCAGTTCTTC
CDR3: CASSPGVVAGGPIGDNEQFF

size: NA
V: TRBV28
J: TRBJ2-7
D: TRBD2
DNA: TGTGCCAGCAGTTCCCCCCCTAGCGGCTCCTACGAGCAGTACTTC
CDR3: CASSSPPSGSYEQYF

size: NA
V: TRBV28
J: TRBJ1-1
D: NA
DNA: TGTGCCAGCAGTTGGACAGTGAACACTGAAGCTTTCTTT
CDR3: CASSWTVNTEAFF

size: NA
V: TRBV18
J: TRBJ2-5
D: NA
DNA: TGTGCCAGCTCCCCAGCCCTACAAGAGACCCAGTACTTC
CDR3: CASSPALQETQYF

size: NA
V: TRBV4-3
J: TRBJ1-2
D: NA
DNA: TGCGCCAGCAGCCAATGGGCGGGAAATGGCTACACCTTC
CDR3: CASSQWAGNGYTF

size: once
V: TRBV28
J: TRBJ1-2
D: NA
DNA: TGTGCCCACGCGGCGGGTAACTATGGCTACACCTTC
CDR3: CAHAAGNYGYTF

size: once
V: TRBV5-1
J: TRBJ1-4
D: NA
DNA: TGCGCCAGCAGCAAGGGAGTAAATGAAAAACTGTTTTTT
CDR3: CASSKGVNEKLFF

size: NA
V: TRBV19
J: TRBJ2-3
D: TRBD2
DNA: TGTGCCACCACCCTGAATGCAGCGGGACCTCAAGATACGCAGTATTTT
CDR3: CATTLNAAGPQDTQYF

size: NA
V: TRBV18
J: TRBJ2-1
D: TRBD2
DNA: TGTGCCAGCTCACGGGTGACTAGCGGGATTTTCGATGAGCAGTTCTTC
CDR3: CASSRVTSGIFDEQFF

size: NA
V: TRBV4-1
J: TRBJ2-7
D: TRBD2
DNA: TGCGCCAGCAGCCAGGCCCCTAGCGGGAGCATCTACGAGCAGTACTTC
CDR3: CASSQAPSGSIYEQYF

size: few
V: TRBV7-7
J: TRBJ1-1
D: NA
DNA: TGTGCCAGCAGCTCAAACAGGGACACTGAAGCTTTCTTT
CDR3: CASSSNRDTEAFF

size: NA
V: TRBV11-2
J: TRBJ2-1
D: TRBD2
DNA: TGTGCCAGCAGCTCGGGACTAGCGGGAGGGCCAACTTCCTACAATGAGCAGTTCTTC
CDR3: CASSSGLAGGPTSYNEQFF

size: NA
V: TRBV5-1
J: TRBJ2-7
D: NA
DNA: TGCGCCAGCAGCACCCTCCAGGGGACCTACGAGCAGTACTTC
CDR3: CASSTLQGTYEQYF

size: NA
V: TRBV11-2
J: TRBJ2-2
D: TRBD1
DNA: TGTGCCAGCAGCTTATCGAGACAGGGATGGACCGGGGAGCTGTTTTTT
CDR3: CASSLSRQGWTGELFF

size: NA
V: TRBV9
J: TRBJ2-7
D: TRBD2
DNA: TGTGCCAGCAGCGTAGAGCTAGCGGGAGAGCAGTACTTC
CDR3: CASSVELAGEQYF

size: few
V: TRBV12-5
J: TRBJ1-1
D: TRBD1
DNA: TGTGCTAGTGCCCCGGGACAGGGGGCAGTTGAAGCTTTCTTT
CDR3: CASAPGQGAVEAFF

size: NA
V: TRBV28
J: TRBJ1-5
D: NA
DNA: TGTGCCAGCAGTACCTATTCAGGGGAGTATCAGCCCCAGCATTTT
CDR3: CASSTYSGEYQPQHF

size: once
V: TRBV5-1
J: TRBJ2-3
D: NA
DNA: TGCGCCAGCTACCCGGGGAGTTTGGCAGATACGCAGTATTTT
CDR3: CASYPGSLADTQYF

size: NA
V: TRBV13
J: TRBJ2-7
D: NA
DNA: TGTGCCAGCAGCTTAGGGGGCACAAACTACGAGCAGTACTTC
CDR3: CASSLGGTNYEQYF

size: NA
V: TRBV29-1
J: TRBJ2-1
D: NA
DNA: TGCAGCGTTGAAGGTCTAGGTAGGTCCTACAATGAGCAGTTCTTC
CDR3: CSVEGLGRSYNEQFF

size: NA
V: TRBV7-9
J: TRBJ1-2
D: TRBD1
DNA: TGTGCCAGCAGCTTAGGACAGGGCATAGCAGGCTACACCTTC
CDR3: CASSLGQGIAGYTF

size: NA
V: TRBV5-1
J: TRBJ2-1
D: TRBD1
DNA: TGCGCCAGCAGCCCGGACAGGGTAGGTCACAATGAGCAGTTCTTC
CDR3: CASSPDRVGHNEQFF

size: NA
V: TRBV12-5
J: TRBJ2-7
D: TRBD1
DNA: TGTGCTAGTGGTCCCGGGACAGGGGGCTACGAGCAGTACTTC
CDR3: CASGPGTGGYEQYF

size: NA
V: TRBV6-6
J: TRBJ1-2
D: NA
DNA: TGTGCCAGCAGACTACTCGAGGGAATCGGGTATGGCTACACCTTC
CDR3: CASRLLEGIGYGYTF

size: NA
V: TRBV28
J: TRBJ1-1
D: NA
DNA: TGTGCCAGCAGTCCTCCCCGGGGGAACACTGAAGCTTTCTTT
CDR3: CASSPPRGNTEAFF